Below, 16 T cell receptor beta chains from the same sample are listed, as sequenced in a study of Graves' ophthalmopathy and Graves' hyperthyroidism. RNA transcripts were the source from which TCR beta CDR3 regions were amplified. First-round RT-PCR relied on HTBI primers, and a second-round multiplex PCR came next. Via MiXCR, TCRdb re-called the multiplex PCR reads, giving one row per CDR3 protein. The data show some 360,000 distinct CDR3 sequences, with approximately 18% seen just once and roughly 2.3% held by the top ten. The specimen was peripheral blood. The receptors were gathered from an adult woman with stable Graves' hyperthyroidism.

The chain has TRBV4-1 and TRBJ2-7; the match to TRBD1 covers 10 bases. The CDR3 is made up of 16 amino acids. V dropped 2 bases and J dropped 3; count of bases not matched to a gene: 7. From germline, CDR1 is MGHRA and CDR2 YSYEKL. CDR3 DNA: TGCGCCAGCAGCCAACCCGCCGGGACAGGGGTCTACGAGCAGTACTTC. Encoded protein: CASSQPAGTGVYEQYF.

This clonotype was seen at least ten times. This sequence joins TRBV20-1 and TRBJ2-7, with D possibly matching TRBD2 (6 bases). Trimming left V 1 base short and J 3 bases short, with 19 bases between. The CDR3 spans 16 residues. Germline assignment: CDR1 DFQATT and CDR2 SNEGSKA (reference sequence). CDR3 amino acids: CSARGPLRDRNYEQYF. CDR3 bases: TGCAGTGCTAGAGGCCCCTTGCGGGACCGCAACTACGAGCAGTACTTC.

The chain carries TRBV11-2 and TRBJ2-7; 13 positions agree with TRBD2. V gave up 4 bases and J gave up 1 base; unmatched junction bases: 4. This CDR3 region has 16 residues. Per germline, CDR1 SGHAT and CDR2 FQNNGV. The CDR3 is CASSSGLAGISYEQYF. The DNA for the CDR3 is TGTGCCAGCAGCTCGGGACTAGCGGGAATTTCCTACGAGCAGTACTTC.

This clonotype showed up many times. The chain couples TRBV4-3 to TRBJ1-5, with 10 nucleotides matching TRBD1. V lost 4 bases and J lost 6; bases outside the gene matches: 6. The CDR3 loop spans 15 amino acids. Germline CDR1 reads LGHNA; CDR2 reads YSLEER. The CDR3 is CASSPGQGSGQPQHF. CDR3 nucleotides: TGCGCCAGCAGCCCGGGACAGGGGTCAGGTCAGCCCCAGCATTTT.

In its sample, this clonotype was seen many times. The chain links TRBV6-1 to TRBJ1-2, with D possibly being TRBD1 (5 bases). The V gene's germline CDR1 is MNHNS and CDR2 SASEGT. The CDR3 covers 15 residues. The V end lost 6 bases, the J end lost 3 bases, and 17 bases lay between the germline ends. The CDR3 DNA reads TGTGCCAGCAGAGCCTCCGTTGACAGCTACTATGGCTACACCTTC. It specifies CASRASVDSYYGYTF.

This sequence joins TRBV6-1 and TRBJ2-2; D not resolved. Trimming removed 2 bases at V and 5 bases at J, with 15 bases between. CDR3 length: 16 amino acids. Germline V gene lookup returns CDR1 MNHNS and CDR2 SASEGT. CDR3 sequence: CASSEIVIVGTGELFF. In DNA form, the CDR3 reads TGTGCCAGCAGTGAAATCGTAATTGTAGGAACCGGGGAGCTGTTTTTT.

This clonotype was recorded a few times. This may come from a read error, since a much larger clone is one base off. CDR3 nucleotides: TGTGCCCGCAGTTTAGAGGGACTAGCGGGCCTTTACCAGCAGTACTTC. Its translation is CARSLEGLAGLYQQYF. The chain is built from TRBV12-3 or TRBV12-4 and TRBJ2-7; 12 bases line up with TRBD2. CDR3 length: 16 residues.

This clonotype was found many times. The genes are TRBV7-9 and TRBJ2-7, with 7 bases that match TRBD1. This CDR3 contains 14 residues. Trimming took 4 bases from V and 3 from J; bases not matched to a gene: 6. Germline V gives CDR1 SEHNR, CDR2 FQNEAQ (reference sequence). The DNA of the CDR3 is TGTGCCAGCAGCTCAGCGGACAGGCACTACGAGCAGTACTTC. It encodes CASSSADRHYEQYF.

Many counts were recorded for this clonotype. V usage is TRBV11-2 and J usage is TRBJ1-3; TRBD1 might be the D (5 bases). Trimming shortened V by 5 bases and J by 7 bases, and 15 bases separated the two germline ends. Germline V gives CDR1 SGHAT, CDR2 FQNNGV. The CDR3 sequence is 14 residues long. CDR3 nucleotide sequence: TGTGCCAGCAGCACGGGGACCCAAGGGAACACCATATATTTT. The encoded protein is CASSTGTQGNTIYF.

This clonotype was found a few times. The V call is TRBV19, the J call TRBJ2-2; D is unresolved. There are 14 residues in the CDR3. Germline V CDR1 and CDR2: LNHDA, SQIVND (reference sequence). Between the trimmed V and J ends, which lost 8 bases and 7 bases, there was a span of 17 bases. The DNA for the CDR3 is TGTGCCAGTTGGACGGCCACGTTCGGCGGGGAGCTGTTTTTT. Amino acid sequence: CASWTATFGGELFF.

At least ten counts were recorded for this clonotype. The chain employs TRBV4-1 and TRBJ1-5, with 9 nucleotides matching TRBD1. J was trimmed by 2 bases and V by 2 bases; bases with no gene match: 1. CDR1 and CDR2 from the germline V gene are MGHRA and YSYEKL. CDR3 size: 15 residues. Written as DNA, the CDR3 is TGCGCCAGCAGCCAATGGGACAGGGGCAATCAGCCCCAGCATTTT. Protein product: CASSQWDRGNQPQHF.

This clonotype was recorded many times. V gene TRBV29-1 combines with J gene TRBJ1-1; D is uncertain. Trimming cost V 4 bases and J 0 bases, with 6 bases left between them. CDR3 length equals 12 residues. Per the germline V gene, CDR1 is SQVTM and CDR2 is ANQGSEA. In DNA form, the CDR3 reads TGCAGCGTTGGGGGTGTGAACACTGAAGCTTTCTTT. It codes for CSVGGVNTEAFF.

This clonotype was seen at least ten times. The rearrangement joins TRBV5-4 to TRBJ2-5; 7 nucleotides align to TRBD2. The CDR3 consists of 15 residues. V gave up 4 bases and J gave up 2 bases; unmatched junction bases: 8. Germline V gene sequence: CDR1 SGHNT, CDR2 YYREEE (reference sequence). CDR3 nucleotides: TGTGCCAGCAGCCTAAGACTAGCAGGACAAGAGACCCAGTACTTC. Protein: CASSLRLAGQETQYF.

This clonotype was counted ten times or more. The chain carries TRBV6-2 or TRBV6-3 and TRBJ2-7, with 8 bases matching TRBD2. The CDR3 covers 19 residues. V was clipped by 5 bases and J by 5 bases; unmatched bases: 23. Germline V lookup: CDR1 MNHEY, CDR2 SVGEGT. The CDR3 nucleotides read TGTGCCAGCAGTCCCCGTATAGACGGAACCAAAGCGGGAGAAGACGAGCAGTACTTC. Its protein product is CASSPRIDGTKAGEDEQYF.

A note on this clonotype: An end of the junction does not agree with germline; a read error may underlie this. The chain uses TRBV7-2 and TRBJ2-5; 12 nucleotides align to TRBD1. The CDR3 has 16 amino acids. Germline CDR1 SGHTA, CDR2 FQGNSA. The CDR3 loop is CAGSLGDRGRGETQYF. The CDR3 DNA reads TGTGCCGGCAGCTTGGGGGACAGGGGGCGAGGAGAGACCCAGTACTTC.

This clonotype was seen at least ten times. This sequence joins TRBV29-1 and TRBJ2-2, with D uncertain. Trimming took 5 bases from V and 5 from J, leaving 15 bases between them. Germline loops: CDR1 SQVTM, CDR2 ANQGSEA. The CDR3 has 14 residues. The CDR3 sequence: CSVSAPLSTGELFF. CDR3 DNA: TGCAGCGTTTCGGCCCCTCTTAGTACCGGGGAGCTGTTTTTT.